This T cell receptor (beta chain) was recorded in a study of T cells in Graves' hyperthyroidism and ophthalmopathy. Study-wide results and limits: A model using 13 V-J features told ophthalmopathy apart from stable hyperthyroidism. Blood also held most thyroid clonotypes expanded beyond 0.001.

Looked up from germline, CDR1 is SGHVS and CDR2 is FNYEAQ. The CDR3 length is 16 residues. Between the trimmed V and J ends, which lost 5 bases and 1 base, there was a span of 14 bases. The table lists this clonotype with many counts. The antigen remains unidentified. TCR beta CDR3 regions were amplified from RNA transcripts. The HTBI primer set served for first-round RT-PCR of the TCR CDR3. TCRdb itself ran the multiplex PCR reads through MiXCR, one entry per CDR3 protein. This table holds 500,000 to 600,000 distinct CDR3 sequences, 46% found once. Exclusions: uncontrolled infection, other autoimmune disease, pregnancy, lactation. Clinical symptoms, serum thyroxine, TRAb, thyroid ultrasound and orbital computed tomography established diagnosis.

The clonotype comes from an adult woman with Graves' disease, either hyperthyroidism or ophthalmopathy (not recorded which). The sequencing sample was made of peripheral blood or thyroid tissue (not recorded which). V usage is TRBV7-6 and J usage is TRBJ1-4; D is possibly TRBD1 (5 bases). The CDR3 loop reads CASSPAPRETNEKLFF. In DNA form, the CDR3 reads TGTGCCAGCAGCCCAGCCCCCAGGGAAACTAATGAAAAACTGTTTTTT.